This T cell receptor (beta chain) is from a study of OX40 agonist ivuxolimab in advanced cancers. Study summary: Every 2 weeks, patients received ivuxolimab intravenously, dosed at 0.01 to 10 mg/kg. The study enrolled dose-escalation patients with hepatocellular carcinoma, melanoma, renal cell or head and neck cancer. Prior anti-PD-1, anti-PD-L1 or anti-CTLA-4 therapy did not bar entry, and more than 35% had some. The study's findings and limits: At 0.1 to 3.0 mg/kg and by week 6, CD4+ and CD8+ T cells in the blood had expanded clonally.

As regards this clone: The antigen is unknown.

Trimming stripped 4 bases from V and 0 bases from J, with 12 bases between. The CDR3 is 15 amino acids. Germline V lookup: CDR1 LGHNA, CDR2 YSLEER. Measured with immunoSEQ multiplex PCR; TCRdb has only the in-frame clones, and not every one. The repertoire holds around 61,000 clones, with more than 65% as singletons. The J gene is TRBJ1-2, the V gene TRBV4-3; D perhaps matches TRBD1 (5 bases). The sample was CD4+ or CD8+ T cells sorted from blood, taken in a trial of the OX40 agonist ivuxolimab. The sequence came from an adult with an advanced solid tumor such as melanoma, head and neck, liver or kidney cancer. The DNA of the CDR3 is TGCGCCAGCAGCCGAGGGGAGGCGTCTAACTATGGCTACACCTTC. Translating gives CASSRGEASNYGYTF.